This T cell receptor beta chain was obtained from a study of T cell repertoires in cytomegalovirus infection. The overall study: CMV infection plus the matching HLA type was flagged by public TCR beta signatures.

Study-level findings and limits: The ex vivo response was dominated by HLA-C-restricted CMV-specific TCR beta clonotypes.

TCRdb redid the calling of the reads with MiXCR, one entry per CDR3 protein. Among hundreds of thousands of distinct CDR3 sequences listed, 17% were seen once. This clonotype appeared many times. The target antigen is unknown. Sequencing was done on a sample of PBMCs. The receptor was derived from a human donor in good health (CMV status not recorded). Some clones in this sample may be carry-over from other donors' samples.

CDR3 residues: CASSDLGQGARNIQYF. The CDR3 DNA reads as TGTGCCAGCAGTGATTTGGGACAGGGGGCTCGAAACATTCAGTACTTC. V gene TRBV6-1 combines with J gene TRBJ2-4, with 12 bases aligning to TRBD1. J was trimmed by 6 bases and V by 3 bases; bases with no gene match: 6. Germline values: CDR1 MNHNS, CDR2 SASEGT. The CDR3 is 16 amino acids.